This T cell receptor (beta chain) is from a study of blood T cell repertoires in COVID-19. Across the study: Specimens from acute and convalescent COVID-19 originated in the United States, Italy and Spain. Sources were T cells, B-cell-depleted T cells, or PBMCs; the material itself was cDNA or gDNA.

In the original analysis: For nucleated cells, counts were estimated from reference gene primer amplification. Some clones are missing from TCRdb's copy, which holds only in-frame ones; the method was immunoSEQ multiplex PCR. V and J calls and clone size are as listed in that table; D and trimming were resolved from the DNA. The table includes some 48,000 clones, roughly 84% detected once. There are 15 residues in the CDR3. J was trimmed by 0 bases and V by 10 bases; bases with no gene match: 6. From germline, CDR1 is SNHLY and CDR2 FYNNEI. Sequenced input: peripheral blood. The clonotype originates from a human donor in a cohort sampled during active COVID-19. The V gene is TRBV2, the J gene TRBJ2-2; TRBD2 aligns across 9 bases. CDR3 protein: CAMGAGGTNTGELFF. The CDR3 DNA reads TGTGCCATGGGAGCGGGGGGCACGAACACCGGGGAGCTGTTTTTT.